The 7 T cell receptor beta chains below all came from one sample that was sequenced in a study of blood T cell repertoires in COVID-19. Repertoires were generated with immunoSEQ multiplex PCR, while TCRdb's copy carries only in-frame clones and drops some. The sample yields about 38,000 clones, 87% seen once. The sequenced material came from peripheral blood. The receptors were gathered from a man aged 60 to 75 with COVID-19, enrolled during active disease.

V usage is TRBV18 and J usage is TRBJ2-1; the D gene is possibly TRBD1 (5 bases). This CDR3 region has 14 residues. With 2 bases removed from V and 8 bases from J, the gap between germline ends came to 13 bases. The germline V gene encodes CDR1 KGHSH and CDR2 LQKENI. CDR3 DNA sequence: TGTGCCAGCTCACCAACGCTCCAGGGCGATGAGCAGTTCTTC. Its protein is CASSPTLQGDEQFF. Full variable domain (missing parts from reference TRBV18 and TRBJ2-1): NAGVMQNPRHLVRRRGQEARLRCSPMKGHSHVYWYRQLPEEGLKFMVYLQKENIIDESGMPKERFSAEFPKEGPSILRIQQVVRGDSAAYFCASSPTLQGDEQFFGPGTRLTVL.

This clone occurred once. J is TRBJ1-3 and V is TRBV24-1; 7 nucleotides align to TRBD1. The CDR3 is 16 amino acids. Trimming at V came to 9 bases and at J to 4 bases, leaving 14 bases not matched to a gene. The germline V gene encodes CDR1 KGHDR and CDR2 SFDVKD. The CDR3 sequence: CATARQGVLTGNTIYF. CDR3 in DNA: TGTGCCACCGCAAGACAGGGTGTACTTACGGGAAACACCATATATTTT.

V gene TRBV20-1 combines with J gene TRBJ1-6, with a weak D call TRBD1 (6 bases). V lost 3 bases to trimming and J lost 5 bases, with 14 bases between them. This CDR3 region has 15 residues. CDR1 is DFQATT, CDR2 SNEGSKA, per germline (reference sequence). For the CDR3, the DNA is TGCAGTGCTAGTATGGGGGCGTTTGATAATTCACCCCTCCACTTT. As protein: CSASMGAFDNSPLHF.

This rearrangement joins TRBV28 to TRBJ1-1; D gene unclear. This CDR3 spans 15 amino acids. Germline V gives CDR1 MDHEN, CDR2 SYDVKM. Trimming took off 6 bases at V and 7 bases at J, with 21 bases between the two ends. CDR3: CASRPHPGPNVEAFF. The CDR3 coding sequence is TGTGCCAGCAGACCCCACCCTGGGCCGAATGTTGAAGCTTTCTTT.

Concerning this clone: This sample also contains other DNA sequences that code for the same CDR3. Here the CDR3 DNA reads TGTGCCTGGAAAGGACAGGCCAACACTGAAGCTTTCTTT. As protein: CAWKGQANTEAFF. The V gene is TRBV30, the J gene TRBJ1-1; 7 nucleotides line up with TRBD1. The CDR3 loop spans 13 amino acids. Germline loops: CDR1 GTSNPN, CDR2 SVGIG (reference sequence). The J segment lost 2 bases and the V segment lost 4 bases, leaving 4 bases of the junction unmatched.

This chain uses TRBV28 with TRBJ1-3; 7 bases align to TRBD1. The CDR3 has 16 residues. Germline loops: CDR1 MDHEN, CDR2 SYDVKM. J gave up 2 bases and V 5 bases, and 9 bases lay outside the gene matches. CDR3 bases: TGTGCCAGCAGTGTACCCTTTGGGACAGCTGGAAACACCATATATTTT. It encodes CASSVPFGTAGNTIYF.

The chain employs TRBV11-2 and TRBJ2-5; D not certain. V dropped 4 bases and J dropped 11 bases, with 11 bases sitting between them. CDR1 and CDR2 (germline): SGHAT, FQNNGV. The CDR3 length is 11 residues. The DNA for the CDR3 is TGTGCCAGCAGCTACTCCCGCGGACAGTACTTC. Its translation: CASSYSRGQYF.